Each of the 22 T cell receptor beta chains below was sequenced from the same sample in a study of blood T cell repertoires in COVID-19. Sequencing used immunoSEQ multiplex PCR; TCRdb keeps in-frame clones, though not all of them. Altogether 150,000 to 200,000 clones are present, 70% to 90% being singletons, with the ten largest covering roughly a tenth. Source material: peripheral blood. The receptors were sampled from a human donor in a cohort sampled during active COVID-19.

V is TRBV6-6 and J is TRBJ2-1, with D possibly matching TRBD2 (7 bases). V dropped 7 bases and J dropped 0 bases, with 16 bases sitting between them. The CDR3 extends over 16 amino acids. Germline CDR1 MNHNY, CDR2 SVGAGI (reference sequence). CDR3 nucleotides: TGTGCCAGCATAGAATCGGGGGGCCGCTCCTACAATGAGCAGTTCTTC. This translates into CASIESGGRSYNEQFF.

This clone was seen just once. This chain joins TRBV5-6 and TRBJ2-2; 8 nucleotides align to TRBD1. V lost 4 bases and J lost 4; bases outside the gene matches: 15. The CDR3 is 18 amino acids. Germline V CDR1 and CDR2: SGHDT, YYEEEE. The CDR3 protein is CASSPSVAGGYITGELFF. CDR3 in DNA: TGTGCCAGCAGCCCCTCCGTGGCAGGGGGCTATATCACCGGGGAGCTGTTTTTT.

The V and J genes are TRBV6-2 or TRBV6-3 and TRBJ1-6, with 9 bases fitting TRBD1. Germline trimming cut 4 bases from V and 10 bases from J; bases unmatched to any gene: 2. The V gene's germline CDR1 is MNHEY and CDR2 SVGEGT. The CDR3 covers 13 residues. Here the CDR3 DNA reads TGTGCCAGCAGTTGGACAGGGGAATCACCCCTCCACTTT. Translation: CASSWTGESPLHF.

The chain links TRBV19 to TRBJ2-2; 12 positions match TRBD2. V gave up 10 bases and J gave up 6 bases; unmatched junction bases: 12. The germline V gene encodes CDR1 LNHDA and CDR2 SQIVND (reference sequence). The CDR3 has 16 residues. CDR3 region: CATLASGRALAGELFF. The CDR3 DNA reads TGTGCCACCTTGGCTAGCGGGAGGGCCTTGGCCGGGGAGCTGTTTTTT.

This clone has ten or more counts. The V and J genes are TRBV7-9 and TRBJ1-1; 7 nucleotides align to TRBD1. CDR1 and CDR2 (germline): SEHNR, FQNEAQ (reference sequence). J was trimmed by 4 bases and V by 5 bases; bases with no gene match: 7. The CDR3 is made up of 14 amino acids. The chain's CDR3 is CASSTDREFTEAFF. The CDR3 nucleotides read TGTGCCAGCAGCACCGACAGGGAATTCACTGAAGCTTTCTTT.

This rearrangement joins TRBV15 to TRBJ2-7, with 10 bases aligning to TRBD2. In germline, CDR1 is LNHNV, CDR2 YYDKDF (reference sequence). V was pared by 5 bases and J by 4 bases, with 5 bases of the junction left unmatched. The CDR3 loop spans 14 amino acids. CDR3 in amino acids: CATSVGTSVYEQYF. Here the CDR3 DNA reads TGTGCCACCAGCGTAGGGACTAGCGTTTACGAGCAGTACTTC. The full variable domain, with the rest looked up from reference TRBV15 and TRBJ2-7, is DAMVIQNPRYQVTQFGKPVTLSCSQTLNHNVMYWYQQKSSQAPKLLFHYYDKDFNNEADTPDNFQSRRPNTSFCFLDIRSPGLGDTAMYLCATSVGTSVYEQYFGPGTRLTVT.

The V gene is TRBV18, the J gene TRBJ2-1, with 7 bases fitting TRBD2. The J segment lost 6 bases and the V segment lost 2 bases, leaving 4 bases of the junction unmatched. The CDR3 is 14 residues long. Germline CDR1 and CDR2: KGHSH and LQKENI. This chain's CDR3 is CASSPGTTSNEQFF. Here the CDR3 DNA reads TGTGCCAGCTCACCAGGGACTACTAGCAATGAGCAGTTCTTC. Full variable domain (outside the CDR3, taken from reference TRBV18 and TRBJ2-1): NAGVMQNPRHLVRRRGQEARLRCSPMKGHSHVYWYRQLPEEGLKFMVYLQKENIIDESGMPKERFSAEFPKEGPSILRIQQVVRGDSAAYFCASSPGTTSNEQFFGPGTRLTVL.

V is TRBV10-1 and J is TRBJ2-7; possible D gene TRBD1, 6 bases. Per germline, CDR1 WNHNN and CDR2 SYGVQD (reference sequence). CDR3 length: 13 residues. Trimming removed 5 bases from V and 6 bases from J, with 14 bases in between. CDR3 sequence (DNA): TGCGCCAGCAGTATAACAGGGTACCGCGAGCAGTACTTC. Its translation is CASSITGYREQYF.

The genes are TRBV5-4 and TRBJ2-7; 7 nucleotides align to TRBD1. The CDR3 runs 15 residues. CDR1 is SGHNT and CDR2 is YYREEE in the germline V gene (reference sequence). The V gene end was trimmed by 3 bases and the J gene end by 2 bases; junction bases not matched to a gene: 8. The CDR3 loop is CASSSTTGPAYEQYF. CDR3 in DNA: TGTGCCAGCAGCTCCACGACAGGGCCCGCCTACGAGCAGTACTTC.

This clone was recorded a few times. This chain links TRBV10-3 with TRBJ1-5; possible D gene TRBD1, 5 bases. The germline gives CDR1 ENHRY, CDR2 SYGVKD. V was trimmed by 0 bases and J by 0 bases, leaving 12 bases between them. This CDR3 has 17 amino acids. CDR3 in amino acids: CAISESTVGHSNQPQHF. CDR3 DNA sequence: TGTGCCATCAGTGAGTCGACCGTGGGGCATAGCAATCAGCCCCAGCATTTT.

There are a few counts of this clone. CDR3 amino acids: CASRPGGGNYNEQFF. CDR3 nucleotide sequence: TGTGCCAGCCGCCCGGGGGGAGGGAACTACAATGAGCAGTTCTTC. V usage is TRBV6-4 and J usage is TRBJ2-1; 7 bases are shared with TRBD2. The length of the CDR3 is 15 residues. Germline V gene data show CDR1 as MRHNA and CDR2 as SNTAGT. Trimming took 8 bases from V and 3 from J; bases not matched to a gene: 10.

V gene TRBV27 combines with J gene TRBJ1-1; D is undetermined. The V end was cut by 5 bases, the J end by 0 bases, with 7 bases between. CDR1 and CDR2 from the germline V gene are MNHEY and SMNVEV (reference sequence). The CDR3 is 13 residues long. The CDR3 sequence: CASSQIMNTEAFF. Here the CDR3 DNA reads TGTGCCAGCAGTCAGATTATGAACACTGAAGCTTTCTTT.

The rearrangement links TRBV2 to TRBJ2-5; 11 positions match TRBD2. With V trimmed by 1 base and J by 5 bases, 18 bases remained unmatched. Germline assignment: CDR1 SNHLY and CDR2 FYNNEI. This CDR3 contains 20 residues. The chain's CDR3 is CASSEERGLAGGLRSETQYF. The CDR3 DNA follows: TGTGCCAGCAGTGAAGAGCGGGGGCTAGCGGGGGGACTCCGTAGTGAGACCCAGTACTTC.

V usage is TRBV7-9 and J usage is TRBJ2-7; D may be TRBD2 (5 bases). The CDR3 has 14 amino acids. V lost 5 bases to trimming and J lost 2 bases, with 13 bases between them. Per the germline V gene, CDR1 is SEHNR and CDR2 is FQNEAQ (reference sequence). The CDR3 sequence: CASSPSPGAYEQYF. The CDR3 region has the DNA TGTGCCAGCAGCCCCTCGCCCGGGGCCTACGAGCAGTACTTC.

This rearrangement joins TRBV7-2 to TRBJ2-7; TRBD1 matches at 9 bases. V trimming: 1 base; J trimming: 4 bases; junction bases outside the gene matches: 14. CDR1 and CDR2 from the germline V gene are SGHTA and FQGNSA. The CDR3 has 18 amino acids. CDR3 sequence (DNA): TGTGCCAGCAGCTTAGGGGGGAAGGGGGGACAGGGTAGGTACGAGCAGTACTTC. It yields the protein CASSLGGKGGQGRYEQYF.

The CDR3: CASSLGGRGRSGANVLTF. CDR3 bases: TGTGCCAGCAGCTTGGGTGGCAGGGGGCGTTCTGGGGCCAACGTCCTGACTTTC. J is TRBJ2-6 and V is TRBV11-2, with 8 nucleotides matching TRBD1. This CDR3 spans 18 amino acids. With V trimmed by 3 bases and J by 1 base, 8 bases remained unmatched. The germline gives CDR1 SGHAT, CDR2 FQNNGV.

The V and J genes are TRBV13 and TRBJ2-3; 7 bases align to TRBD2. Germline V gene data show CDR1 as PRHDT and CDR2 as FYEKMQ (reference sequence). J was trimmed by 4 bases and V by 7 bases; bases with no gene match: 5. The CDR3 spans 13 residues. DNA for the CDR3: TGTGCCAGCATGGGAGGGAGGCCAGATACGCAGTATTTT. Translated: CASMGGRPDTQYF.

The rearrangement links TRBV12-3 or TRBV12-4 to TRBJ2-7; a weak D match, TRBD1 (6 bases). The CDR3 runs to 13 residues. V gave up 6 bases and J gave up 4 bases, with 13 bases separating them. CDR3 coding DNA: TGTGCCAGCAGGGGCAGGGGTGGGTACGAGCAGTACTTC. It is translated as CASRGRGGYEQYF.

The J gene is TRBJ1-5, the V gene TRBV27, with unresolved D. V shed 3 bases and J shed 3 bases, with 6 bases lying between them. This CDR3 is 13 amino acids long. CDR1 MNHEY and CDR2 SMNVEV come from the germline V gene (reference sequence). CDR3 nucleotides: TGTGCCAGCAGTTTTCAGGACAATCAGCCCCAGCATTTT. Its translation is CASSFQDNQPQHF.

The CDR3: CAWSAKDRARMNTEAFF. The CDR3 nucleotides are TGTGCCTGGAGTGCGAAAGACAGGGCGAGAATGAACACTGAAGCTTTCTTT. This chain links TRBV30 with TRBJ1-1; 7 bases agree with TRBD1. The germline V gene encodes CDR1 GTSNPN and CDR2 SVGIG (reference sequence). This CDR3 contains 17 residues. The J segment lost 0 bases and the V segment lost 1 base, leaving 11 bases of the junction unmatched. The variable domain in full, completed from reference TRBV30 and TRBJ1-1, reads SQTIHQWPATLVQPVGSPLSLECTVEGTSNPNLYWYRQAAGRGLQLLFYSVGIGQISSEVPQNLSASRPQDRQFILSSKKLLLSDSGFYLCAWSAKDRARMNTEAFFGQGTRLTVV.

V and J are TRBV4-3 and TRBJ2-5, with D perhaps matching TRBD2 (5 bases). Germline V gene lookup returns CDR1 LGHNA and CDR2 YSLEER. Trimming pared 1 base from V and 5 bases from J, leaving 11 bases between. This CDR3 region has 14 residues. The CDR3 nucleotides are TGCGCCAGCAGCCAAGGACTCGGCGGGGAGACCCAGTACTTC. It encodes CASSQGLGGETQYF.

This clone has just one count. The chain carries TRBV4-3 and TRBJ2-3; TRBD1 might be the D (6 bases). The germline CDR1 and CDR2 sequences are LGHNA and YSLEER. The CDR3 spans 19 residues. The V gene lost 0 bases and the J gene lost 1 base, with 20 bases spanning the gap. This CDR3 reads CASSQDGPSLGAGTDTQYF. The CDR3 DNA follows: TGCGCCAGCAGCCAAGATGGTCCTTCGTTGGGGGCCGGCACAGATACGCAGTATTTT.